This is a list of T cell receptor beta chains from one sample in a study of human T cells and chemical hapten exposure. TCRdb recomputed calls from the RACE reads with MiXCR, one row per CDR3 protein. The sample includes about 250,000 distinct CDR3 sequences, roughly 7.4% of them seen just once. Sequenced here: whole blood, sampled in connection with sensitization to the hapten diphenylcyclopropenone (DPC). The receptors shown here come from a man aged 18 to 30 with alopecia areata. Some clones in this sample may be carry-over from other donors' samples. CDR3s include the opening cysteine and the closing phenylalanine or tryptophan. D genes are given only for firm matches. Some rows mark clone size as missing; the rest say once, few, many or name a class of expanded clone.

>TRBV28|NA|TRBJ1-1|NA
CASSLYQDGDTEAFF
TGTGCCAGCAGTCTATATCAGGACGGGGACACGGAAGCTTTCTTT
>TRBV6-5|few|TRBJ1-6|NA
CASRSAQNSPLHF
TGTGCCAGCAGGTCCGCCCAAAATTCACCCCTCCACTTT
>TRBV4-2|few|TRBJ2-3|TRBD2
CASSQVSPLAGGTDTQYF
TGTGCCAGCAGCCAAGTATCACCACTAGCGGGGGGAACAGATACGCAGTATTTT
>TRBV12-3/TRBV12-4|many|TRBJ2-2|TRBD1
CASSFWDRGTGELFF
TGTGCCAGCAGTTTCTGGGACAGGGGCACCGGGGAGCTGTTTTTT
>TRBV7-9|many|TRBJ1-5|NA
CASSFDRGSQPQHF
TGTGCCAGCAGCTTTGATAGGGGGAGTCAGCCCCAGCATTTT
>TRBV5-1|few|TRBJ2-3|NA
CASSPTMGGPGLGDTQYF
TGCGCCAGCAGCCCCACAATGGGCGGACCGGGGTTAGGAGATACGCAGTATTTT
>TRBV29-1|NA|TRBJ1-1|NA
CSVVGGDMNTEAFF
TGCAGCGTTGTTGGGGGGGACATGAACACTGAAGCTTTCTTT
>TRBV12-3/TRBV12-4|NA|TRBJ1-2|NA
CASSLDFGGSRENNYGYTF
TGTGCCAGCAGTTTAGATTTTGGGGGCAGTCGGGAAAATAACTATGGCTACACCTTC
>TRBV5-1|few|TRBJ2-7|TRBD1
CASSFLGQGASYEQYF
TGCGCCAGCAGCTTCCTGGGGCAGGGGGCCTCCTACGAGCAGTACTTC
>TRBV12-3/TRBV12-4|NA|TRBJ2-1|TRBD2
CASTWTSGASNEQFF
TGTGCCAGCACCTGGACTAGCGGGGCATCCAATGAGCAGTTCTTC
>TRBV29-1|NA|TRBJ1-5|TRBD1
CSAKTGGWDSNQPQHF
TGCAGCGCCAAGACAGGGGGATGGGATAGCAATCAGCCCCAGCATTTT
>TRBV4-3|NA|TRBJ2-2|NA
CASSPIGTQANTGELFF
TGCGCCAGCAGCCCGATCGGGACGCAGGCGAACACCGGGGAGCTGTTTTTT
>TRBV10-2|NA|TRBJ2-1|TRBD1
CASSESRDRGQFF
TGCGCCAGCAGTGAGTCCCGGGACAGGGGGCAGTTCTTC
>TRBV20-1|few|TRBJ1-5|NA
CSAPARGSNQPQHF
TGCAGTGCCCCCGCCCGGGGGAGCAATCAGCCCCAGCATTTT
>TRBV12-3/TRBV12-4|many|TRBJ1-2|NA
CASSLRAAAGAF
TGTGCCAGCAGTTTACGCGCAGCCGCGGGCGCCTTC
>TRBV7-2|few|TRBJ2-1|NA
CASSLPGDFYNEQFF
TGTGCCAGCAGCCTACCCGGGGACTTCTACAATGAGCAGTTCTTC
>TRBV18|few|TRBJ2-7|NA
CASSPPDSRYEQYF
TGTGCCAGCTCACCACCCGACAGCCGATACGAGCAGTACTTC
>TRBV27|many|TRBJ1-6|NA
CASRFAQGFSPLHF
TGTGCCAGCAGATTCGCCCAAGGTTTTTCACCCCTCCACTTT
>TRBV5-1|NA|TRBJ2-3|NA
CASSLYGGGTDTQYF
TGCGCCAGCAGCTTGTATGGGGGCGGCACAGATACGCAGTATTTT
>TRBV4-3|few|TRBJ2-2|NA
CASSQDFGDTSTGELFF
TGCGCCAGCAGCCAAGATTTTGGGGATACGAGCACCGGGGAGCTGTTTTTT
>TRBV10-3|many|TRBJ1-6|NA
CAISEGGFNSPLHF
TGTGCCATCAGTGAGGGGGGATTTAATTCACCCCTCCACTTT
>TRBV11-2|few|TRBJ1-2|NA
CASSSLIRGSDGYTF
TGTGCCAGCAGCTCGCTTATACGGGGAAGCGATGGCTACACCTTC
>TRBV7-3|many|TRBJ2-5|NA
CASSSAGYQETQYF
TGTGCCAGCAGCTCCGCAGGGTACCAAGAGACCCAGTACTTC
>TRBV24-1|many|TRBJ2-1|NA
CATSVDNEQFF
TGTGCCACCAGTGTGGACAATGAGCAGTTCTTC
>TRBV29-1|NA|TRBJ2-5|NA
CSVADETQYF
TGCAGCGTTGCGGATGAGACCCAGTACTTC
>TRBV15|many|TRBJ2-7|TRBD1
CATSKDRVHEQYF
TGTGCCACCAGCAAAGACAGGGTGCACGAGCAGTACTTC
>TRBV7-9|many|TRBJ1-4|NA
CASSYEGPRFF
TGTGCCAGCAGCTACGAGGGCCCCCGGTTTTTT
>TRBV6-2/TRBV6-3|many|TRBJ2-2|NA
CASSYGGGPNTGELFF
TGTGCCAGCAGTTACGGCGGGGGCCCTAACACCGGGGAGCTGTTTTTT
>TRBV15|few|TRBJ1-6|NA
CATSRPKGGDNSPLHF
TGTGCCACCAGCAGACCCAAGGGGGGCGATAATTCACCCCTCCACTTT
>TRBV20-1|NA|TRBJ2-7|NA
CSAHRDARGIGSYEQYF
TGCAGTGCCCACCGGGACGCCCGCGGTATCGGTAGCTACGAGCAGTACTTC
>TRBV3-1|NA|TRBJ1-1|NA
CASSQGGSGAFF
TGTGCCAGCAGCCAGGGGGGCTCAGGAGCTTTCTTT
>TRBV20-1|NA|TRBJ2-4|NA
CSASSAGLAKNIQYF
TGCAGTGCTAGTTCGGCGGGGCTAGCCAAAAACATTCAGTACTTC
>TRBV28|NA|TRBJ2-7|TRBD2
CASSLLLAGNEQYF
TGTGCCAGCAGTTTGTTACTAGCGGGGAACGAGCAGTACTTC
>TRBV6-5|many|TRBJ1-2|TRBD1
CASRDRVDGYTF
TGTGCCAGCCGGGACAGGGTCGATGGCTACACCTTC
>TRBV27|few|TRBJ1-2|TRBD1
CASSGDRGGTYGYTF
TGTGCCAGCAGTGGGGACAGGGGAGGGACCTATGGCTACACCTTC
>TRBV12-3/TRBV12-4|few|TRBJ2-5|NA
CASSPPEETQYF
TGTGCCAGCAGTCCTCCCGAGGAGACCCAGTACTTC
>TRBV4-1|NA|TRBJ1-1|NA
CASSQVPKGGNTEAFF
TGCGCCAGCAGCCAAGTTCCGAAAGGAGGGAACACTGAAGCTTTCTTT
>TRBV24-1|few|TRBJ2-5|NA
CATGDSSETQYF
TGTGCCACCGGTGACAGTTCAGAGACCCAGTACTTC
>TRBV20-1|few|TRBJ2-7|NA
CSARSTPAKSYEQYF
TGCAGTGCTAGATCCACCCCAGCGAAATCCTACGAGCAGTACTTC
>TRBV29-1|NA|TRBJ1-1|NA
CSVEWGSNTEAFF
TGCAGCGTTGAATGGGGGAGTAACACTGAAGCTTTCTTT
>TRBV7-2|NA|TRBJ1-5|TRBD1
CASSTDRGNQPQHF
TGTGCCAGCAGCACGGACAGGGGCAATCAGCCCCAGCATTTT
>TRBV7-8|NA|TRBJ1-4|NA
CASSSLTPGIGEKLFF
TGTGCCAGCAGCTCCCTTACCCCGGGGATAGGTGAAAAACTGTTTTTT
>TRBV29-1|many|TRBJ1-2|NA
CSASRVIEGYTF
TGCAGCGCTTCCAGGGTAATTGAGGGCTACACCTTC
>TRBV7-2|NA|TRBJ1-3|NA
CASSSVSGPPPGRNTIYF
TGTGCCAGCAGCTCGGTATCCGGACCACCACCAGGCCGAAACACCATATATTTT
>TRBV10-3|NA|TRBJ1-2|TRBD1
CAISFDPGQGDGYTF
TGTGCCATCAGCTTTGATCCGGGACAGGGGGACGGCTACACCTTC
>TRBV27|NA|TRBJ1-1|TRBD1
CASSVDRGNTEAFF
TGTGCCAGCAGTGTGGACAGGGGGAACACTGAAGCTTTCTTT
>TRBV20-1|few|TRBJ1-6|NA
CSARDSWQSPLHF
TGCAGTGCTAGGGACAGTTGGCAATCACCCCTCCACTTT
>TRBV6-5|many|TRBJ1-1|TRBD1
CASSRGQGLSEAFF
TGTGCCAGCAGTAGGGGACAGGGATTATCTGAAGCTTTCTTT
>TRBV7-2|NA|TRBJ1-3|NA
CASSSSTGSGGNTIYF
TGTGCCAGCAGCTCTTCGACAGGCAGCGGTGGAAACACCATATATTTT
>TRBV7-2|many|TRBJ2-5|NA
CASSLGGASETQYF
TGTGCCAGCAGCTTAGGCGGGGCCTCAGAGACCCAGTACTTC
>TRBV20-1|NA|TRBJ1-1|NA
CSASSQGETEAFF
TGCAGTGCTTCCTCTCAAGGCGAGACTGAAGCTTTCTTT
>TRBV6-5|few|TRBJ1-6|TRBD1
CASSWSFTGDSPLHF
TGTGCCAGCAGTTGGTCGTTCACAGGGGATTCACCCCTCCACTTT
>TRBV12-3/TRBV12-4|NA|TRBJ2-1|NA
CASSFTGGHNEQFF
TGTGCCAGCAGTTTTACGGGGGGCCACAATGAGCAGTTCTTC
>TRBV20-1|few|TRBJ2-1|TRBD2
CSGAKAGLATVSNEQFF
TGCAGTGGGGCAAAAGCAGGACTAGCGACTGTCAGCAATGAGCAGTTCTTC
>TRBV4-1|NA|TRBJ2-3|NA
CASSRGRTDTQYF
TGCGCCAGCAGCCGTGGACGCACAGATACGCAGTATTTT
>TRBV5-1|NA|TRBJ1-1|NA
CASRDYRAEAFF
TGCGCCAGCAGAGACTACCGGGCTGAAGCTTTCTTT
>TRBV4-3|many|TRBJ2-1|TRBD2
CASSQELGGGARNEQFF
TGCGCCAGCAGCCAAGAACTCGGCGGGGGGGCCCGCAATGAGCAGTTCTTC
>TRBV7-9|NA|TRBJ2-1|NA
CASSLLTTSSYNEQFF
TGTGCCAGCAGCTTATTGACCACGAGCTCCTACAATGAGCAGTTCTTC
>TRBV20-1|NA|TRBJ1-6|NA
CSARRGDGNSPLHF
TGCAGTGCTAGACGGGGGGATGGAAATTCACCCCTCCACTTT
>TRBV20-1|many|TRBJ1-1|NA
CSASVPEAFF
TGCAGTGCTAGTGTCCCTGAAGCTTTCTTT